This T cell receptor beta chain came from a study of human T cells and chemical hapten exposure. The overall study: It was small differences in pooled library volume that mainly caused per-sample TCR yields to vary.

During construction of the library, unique molecular identifiers were attached to individual cDNA molecules for quantitative, reproducible TCR counting. Original handling: The median was about 100,000 TCRs per sample, ranging roughly 20,000 to 750,000. MiXCR, run by TCRdb on the 5' RACE reads, gives a single entry per CDR3 protein. TCRdb, not the authors, supplied the V and J calls. The sample includes around 80,000 distinct CDR3 sequences, 15% to 20% of them seen just once. A remark on this clonotype: No antigen is known for it.

Study results and limitations: Unchanged with DPC sensitization were TCRs above 1 in 1000 frequency.

Total RNA extraction was carried out from unfractionated whole blood. The CDR3 is 15 residues long. The V end was cut by 3 bases, the J end by 4 bases, with 16 bases between. Germline assignment: CDR1 DFQATT and CDR2 SNEGSKA (reference sequence). V gene TRBV20-1 combines with J gene TRBJ1-5; D unclear. The receptor was isolated from a female donor in good health. CDR3 nucleotides: TGCAGTGCTAGTTATAAGGGTACAGCTAATCAGCCCCAGCATTTT. Encoded protein: CSASYKGTANQPQHF.